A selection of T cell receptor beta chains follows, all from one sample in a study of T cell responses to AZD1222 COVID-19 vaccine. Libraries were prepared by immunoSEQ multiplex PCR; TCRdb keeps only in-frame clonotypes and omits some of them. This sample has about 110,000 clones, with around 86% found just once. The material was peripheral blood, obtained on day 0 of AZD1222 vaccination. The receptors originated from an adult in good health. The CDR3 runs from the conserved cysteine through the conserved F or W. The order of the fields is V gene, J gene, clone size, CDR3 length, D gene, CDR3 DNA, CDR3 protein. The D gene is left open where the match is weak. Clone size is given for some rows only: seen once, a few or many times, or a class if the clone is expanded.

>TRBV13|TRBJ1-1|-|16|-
TGTGCCAGCAGCCCACTCGGGGGCGGGGGGAACACTGAAGCTTTCTTT
CASSPLGGGGNTEAFF
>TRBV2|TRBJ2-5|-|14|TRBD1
TGTGCCAGCACAGAGCAGGGGGTCCAAGAGACCCAGTACTTC
CASTEQGVQETQYF
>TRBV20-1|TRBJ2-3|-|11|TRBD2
TGCAGTGCCCGGGCGGGGGGGACGCAGTATTTT
CSARAGGTQYF
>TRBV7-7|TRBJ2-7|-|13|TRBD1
TGTGCTAGCAGCCTGGACAGGGGTTACGAGCAGTACTTC
CASSLDRGYEQYF
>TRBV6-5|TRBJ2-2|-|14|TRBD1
TGTGCCAGCAGTAACAGGGGTAACACCGGGGAGCTGTTTTTT
CASSNRGNTGELFF
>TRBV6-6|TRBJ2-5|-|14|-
TGTGCCAGCAGTTCCCACGGACTAGGGGGGACCCAGTACTTC
CASSSHGLGGTQYF
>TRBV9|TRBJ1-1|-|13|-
TGTGCCAGCAGCGTGGGGACAACAACTGAAGCTTTCTTT
CASSVGTTTEAFF
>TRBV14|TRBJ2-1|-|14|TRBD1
TGTGCCAGCACCTGGAACGACAGGGTCAATGAGCAGTTCTTC
CASTWNDRVNEQFF
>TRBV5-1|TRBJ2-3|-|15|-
TGCGCCAGCACCCTGACGGGTCTTCGCATAGATACGCAGTATTTT
CASTLTGLRIDTQYF
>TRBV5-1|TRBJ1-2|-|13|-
TGCGCCAGCAGTTCCGGGACCTACTATGGCTACACCTTC
CASSSGTYYGYTF
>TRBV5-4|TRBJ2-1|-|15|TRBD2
TGTGCCAGCAGCTTGTTGACTAGCGGTTACAATGAGCAGTTCTTC
CASSLLTSGYNEQFF
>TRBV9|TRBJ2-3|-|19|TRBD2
TGTGCCAGCAGCGCTCTACCCGGGACTAGCGGGGGGGCGTCAGATACGCAGTATTTT
CASSALPGTSGGASDTQYF
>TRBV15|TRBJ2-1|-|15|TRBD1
TGTGCCACCAGCAGAAAACAGGGGGCAAGCAATGAGCAGTTCTTC
CATSRKQGASNEQFF
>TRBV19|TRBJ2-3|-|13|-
TGTGCCAGTAGTAGGGCCGGGGAAGTTACGCAGTATTTT
CASSRAGEVTQYF
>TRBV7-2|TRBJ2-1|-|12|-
TGTGCCAGCAGCCCTGCCGTAGGCGAGCAGTTCTTC
CASSPAVGEQFF
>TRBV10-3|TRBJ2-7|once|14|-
TGTGCCATCAGTTCACAGGGAAATTACGGCGAGCAGTACTTC
CAISSQGNYGEQYF
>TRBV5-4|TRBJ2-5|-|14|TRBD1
TGTGCCAGCAGCTTCAGGACAGGGGTTGAGACCCAGTACTTC
CASSFRTGVETQYF
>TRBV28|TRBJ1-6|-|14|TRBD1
TGTGCCAGCAGTCCGGGACAGGGGGCAGTTACCCTCCACTTT
CASSPGQGAVTLHF
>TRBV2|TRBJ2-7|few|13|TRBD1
TGTGCCAGCGGTGGCAGGGGGCACGACGAGCAGTACTTC
CASGGRGHDEQYF
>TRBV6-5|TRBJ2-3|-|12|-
TGTGCCAGCTCGCCAACCCGAGATACGCAGTATTTT
CASSPTRDTQYF
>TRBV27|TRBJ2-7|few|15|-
TGTGCCAGCAGTATTGCACGAGGGGGATTTAACGAGCAGTACTTC
CASSIARGGFNEQYF
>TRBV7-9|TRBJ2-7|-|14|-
TGTGCCAGCAGCTTAGGTGGGTACTCCTACGAGCAGTACTTC
CASSLGGYSYEQYF
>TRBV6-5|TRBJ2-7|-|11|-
TGTGCCAGCAGCCCCTCTCGCGAGCAGTACTTC
CASSPSREQYF
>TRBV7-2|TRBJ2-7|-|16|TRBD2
TGTGCCAGCAGCTTAGTTGTAGCGGGAGGGTCCTACGAGCAGTACTTC
CASSLVVAGGSYEQYF
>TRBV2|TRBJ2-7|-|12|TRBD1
TGTGCCAGCAGGGGACAGGGGATGGGGCAGTACTTC
CASRGQGMGQYF
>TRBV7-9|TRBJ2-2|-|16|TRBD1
TGTGCCAGCAGCTTATTGGGACAGGGGAACACCGGGGAGCTGTTTTTT
CASSLLGQGNTGELFF
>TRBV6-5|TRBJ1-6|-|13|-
TGTGCCAGCCCCCGACCGGATAATTCACCCCTCCACTTT
CASPRPDNSPLHF
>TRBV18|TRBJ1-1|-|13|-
TGTGCCAGCTCCCTCGGGACGAACACTGAAGCTTTCTTT
CASSLGTNTEAFF
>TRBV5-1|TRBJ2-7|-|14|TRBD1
TGCGCCAGCAGCCAGGGACAGGGTGTCTACGAGCAGTACTTC
CASSQGQGVYEQYF
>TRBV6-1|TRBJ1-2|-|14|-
TGTGCCAGCAGTGAAGAGGCGGCGTACTATGGCTACACCTTC
CASSEEAAYYGYTF
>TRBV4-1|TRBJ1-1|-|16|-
TGCGCCAGCAGCCAAGTGGGGAGGACAGTGAACACTGAAGCTTTCTTT
CASSQVGRTVNTEAFF
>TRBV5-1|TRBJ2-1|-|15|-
TGCGCCAGCAGCTTAGCCGCGGGGAAGTACAATGAGCAGTTCTTC
CASSLAAGKYNEQFF
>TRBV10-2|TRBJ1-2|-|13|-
TGCGCCAGCAGTGACCCAGGGGCCAGTGGCTACACCTTC
CASSDPGASGYTF
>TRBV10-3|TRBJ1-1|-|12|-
TGTGCCATCAGTGAGGGGGGGCTCGAAGCTTTCTTT
CAISEGGLEAFF
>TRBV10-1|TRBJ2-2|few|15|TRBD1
TGCGCCAGCAGTGAGTTGGCAGGGGGCACCGGGGAGCTGTTTTTT
CASSELAGGTGELFF
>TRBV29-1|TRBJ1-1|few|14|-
TGCAGCTACCTCGGGACACTCATGAACACTGAAGCTTTCTTT
CSYLGTLMNTEAFF
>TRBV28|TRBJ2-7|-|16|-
TGTGCCAGCAGTCCCCCCCTCGGGATAGTATCCTACGAGCAGTACTTC
CASSPPLGIVSYEQYF
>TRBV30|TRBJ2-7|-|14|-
TGTGCCTGGAGTGTAATACAGCCCTCCTACGAGCAGTACTTC
CAWSVIQPSYEQYF
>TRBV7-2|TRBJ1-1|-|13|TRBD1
TGTGCCAGCAGCCCGACAGGGGCAAAGTGGCCTTTCTTT
CASSPTGAKWPFF
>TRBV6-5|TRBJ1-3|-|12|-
TGTGCCAGCAGATCGGGTGGAAACACCATATATTTT
CASRSGGNTIYF
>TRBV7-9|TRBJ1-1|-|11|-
TGTGCCAGCTCAGGGAAGGGGGGAGCTTTCTTT
CASSGKGGAFF
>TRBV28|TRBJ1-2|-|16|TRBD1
TGTGCCAGCAGGATAAGCGGGGACAGGGGAATCTATGGCTACACCTTC
CASRISGDRGIYGYTF
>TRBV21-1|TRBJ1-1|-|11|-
TGTGCCAGCAGCCCAGAGGGTGAAGCTTTCTTT
CASSPEGEAFF
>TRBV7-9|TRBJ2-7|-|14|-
TGTGCCAGCAGCTTTACCAGCGTTGGGGACGAGCAGTACTTC
CASSFTSVGDEQYF